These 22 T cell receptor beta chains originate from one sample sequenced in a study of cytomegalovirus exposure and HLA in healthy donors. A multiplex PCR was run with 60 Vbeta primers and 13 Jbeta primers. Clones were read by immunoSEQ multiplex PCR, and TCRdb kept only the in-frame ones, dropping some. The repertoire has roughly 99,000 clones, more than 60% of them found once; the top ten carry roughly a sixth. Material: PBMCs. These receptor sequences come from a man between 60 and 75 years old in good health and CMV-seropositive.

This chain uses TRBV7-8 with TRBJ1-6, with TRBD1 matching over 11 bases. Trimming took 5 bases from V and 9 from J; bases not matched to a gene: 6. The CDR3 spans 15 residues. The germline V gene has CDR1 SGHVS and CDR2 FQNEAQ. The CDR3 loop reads CASSNRTGGSSPLHF. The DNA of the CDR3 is TGTGCCAGCAGCAATCGGACAGGGGGCAGTTCACCCCTCCACTTT.

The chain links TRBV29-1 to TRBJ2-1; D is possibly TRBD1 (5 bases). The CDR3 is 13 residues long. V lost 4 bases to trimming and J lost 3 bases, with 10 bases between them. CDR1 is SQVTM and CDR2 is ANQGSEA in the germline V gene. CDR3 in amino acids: CSVAGRVYNEQFF. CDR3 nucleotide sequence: TGCAGCGTTGCCGGCAGGGTCTACAATGAGCAGTTCTTC.

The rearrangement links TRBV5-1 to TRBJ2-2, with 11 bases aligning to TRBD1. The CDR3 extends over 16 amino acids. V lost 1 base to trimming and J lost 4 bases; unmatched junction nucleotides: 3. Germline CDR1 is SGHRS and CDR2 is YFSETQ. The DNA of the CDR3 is TGCGCCAGCAGCTTGAGGACAGGGGGCGTCACCGGGGAGCTGTTTTTT. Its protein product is CASSLRTGGVTGELFF.

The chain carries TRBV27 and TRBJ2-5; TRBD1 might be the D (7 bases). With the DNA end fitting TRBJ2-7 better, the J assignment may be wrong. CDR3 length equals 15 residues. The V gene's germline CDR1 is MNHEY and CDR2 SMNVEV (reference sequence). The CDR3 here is CASSYGGGASYEQYF. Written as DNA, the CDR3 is TGTGCCAGCAGCTATGGAGGGGGCGCCTCTTACGAGCAGTACTTC.

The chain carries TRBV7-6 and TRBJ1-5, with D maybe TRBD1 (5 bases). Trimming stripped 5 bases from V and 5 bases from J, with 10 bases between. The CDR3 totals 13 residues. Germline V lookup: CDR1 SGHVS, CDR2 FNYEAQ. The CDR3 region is CASSQDSYQPQHF. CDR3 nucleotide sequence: TGTGCCAGCAGCCAAGACAGTTATCAGCCCCAGCATTTT.

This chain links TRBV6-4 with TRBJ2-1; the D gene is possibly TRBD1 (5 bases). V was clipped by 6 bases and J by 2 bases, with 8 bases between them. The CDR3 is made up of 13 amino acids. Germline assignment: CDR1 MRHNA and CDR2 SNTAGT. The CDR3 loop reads CASSLDTYNEQFF. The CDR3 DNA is TGTGCCAGCAGCCTGGACACCTACAATGAGCAGTTCTTC.

CDR3 sequence (DNA): TGTGCCAGCAGCTTCGGACTAGCGGGGGCAGATACGCAGTATTTT. Translating it yields CASSFGLAGADTQYF. This chain joins TRBV7-3 and TRBJ2-3, with 13 bases lining up with TRBD2. CDR1 is SGHTA, CDR2 FQGTGA, per germline. Trimming removed 3 bases from V and 4 bases from J; junction bases left unmatched: 1. This CDR3 has 15 amino acids.

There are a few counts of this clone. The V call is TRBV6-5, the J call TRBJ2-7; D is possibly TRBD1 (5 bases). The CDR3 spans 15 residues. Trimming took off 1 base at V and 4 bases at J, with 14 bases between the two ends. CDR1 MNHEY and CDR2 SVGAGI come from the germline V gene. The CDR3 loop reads CASSYFPAGRYEQYF. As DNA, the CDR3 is TGTGCCAGCAGTTACTTTCCGGCAGGGCGGTACGAGCAGTACTTC.

CDR3 nucleotide sequence: TGTGCCAGCAGCCTCCCAGGGGGGACAGGTCCGAACTGGTTCTTC. This gives the protein CASSLPGGTGPNWFF. The chain is built from TRBV21-1 and TRBJ2-1; the listed D gene, TRBD1, was not tested against the DNA. TRBV21-1 is flagged as a pseudogene. This CDR3 has 15 amino acids.

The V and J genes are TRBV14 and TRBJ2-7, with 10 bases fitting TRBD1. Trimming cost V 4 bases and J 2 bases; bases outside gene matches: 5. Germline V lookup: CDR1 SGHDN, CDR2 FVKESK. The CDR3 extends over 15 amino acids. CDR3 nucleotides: TGTGCCAGCAGCCGAGACAGGGGGCCCACCTACGAGCAGTACTTC. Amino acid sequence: CASSRDRGPTYEQYF.

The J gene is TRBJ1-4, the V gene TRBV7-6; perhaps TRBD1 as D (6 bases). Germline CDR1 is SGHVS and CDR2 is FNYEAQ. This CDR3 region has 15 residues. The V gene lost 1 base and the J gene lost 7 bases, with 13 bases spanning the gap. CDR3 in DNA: TGTGCCAGCAGCTTAGGGACAGATCGGCGTGAAAAACTGTTTTTT. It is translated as CASSLGTDRREKLFF.

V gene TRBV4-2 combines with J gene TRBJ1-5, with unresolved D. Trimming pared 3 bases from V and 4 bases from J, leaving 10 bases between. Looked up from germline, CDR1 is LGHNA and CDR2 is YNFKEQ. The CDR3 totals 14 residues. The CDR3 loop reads CASSQGRLNQPQHF. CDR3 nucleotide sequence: TGTGCCAGCAGCCAGGGCAGACTAAATCAGCCCCAGCATTTT.

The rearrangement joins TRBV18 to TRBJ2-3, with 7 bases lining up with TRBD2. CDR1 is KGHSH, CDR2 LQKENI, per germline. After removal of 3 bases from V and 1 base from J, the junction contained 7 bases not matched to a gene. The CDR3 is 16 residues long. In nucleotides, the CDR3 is TGTGCCAGCTCACCTTTAATGGCGGGGGGCACAGATACGCAGTATTTT. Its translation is CASSPLMAGGTDTQYF.

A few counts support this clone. This CDR3 reads CASSYRGRNTEAFF. The CDR3 DNA reads as TGTGCCAGCAGTTACAGGGGCCGGAACACTGAAGCTTTCTTT. V is TRBV28 and J is TRBJ1-1; the match to TRBD1 covers 7 bases. After removal of 4 bases from V and 1 base from J, the junction contained 3 bases not matched to a gene. Germline V gene data show CDR1 as MDHEN and CDR2 as SYDVKM. The CDR3 extends over 14 amino acids.

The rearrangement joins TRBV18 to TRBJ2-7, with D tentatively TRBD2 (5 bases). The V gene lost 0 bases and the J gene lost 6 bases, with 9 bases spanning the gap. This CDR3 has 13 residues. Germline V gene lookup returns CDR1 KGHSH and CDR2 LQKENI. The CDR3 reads CASSPPVGGEQYF. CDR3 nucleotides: TGTGCCAGCTCACCACCGGTAGGAGGCGAGCAGTACTTC.

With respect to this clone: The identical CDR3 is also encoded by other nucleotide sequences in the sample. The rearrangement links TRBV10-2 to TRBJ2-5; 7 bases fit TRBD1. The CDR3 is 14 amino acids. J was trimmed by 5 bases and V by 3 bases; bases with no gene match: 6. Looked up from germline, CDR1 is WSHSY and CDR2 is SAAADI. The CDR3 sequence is CASSDGTVVETQYF. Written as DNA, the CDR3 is TGCGCCAGCAGTGATGGGACAGTTGTGGAGACCCAGTACTTC.

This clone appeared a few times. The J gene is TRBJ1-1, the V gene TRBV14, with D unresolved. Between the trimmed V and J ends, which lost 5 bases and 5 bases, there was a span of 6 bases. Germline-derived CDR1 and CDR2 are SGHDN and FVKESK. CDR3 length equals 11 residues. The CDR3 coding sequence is TGTGCCAGCAGCGTCGGGACTGAAGCTTTCTTT. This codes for CASSVGTEAFF.

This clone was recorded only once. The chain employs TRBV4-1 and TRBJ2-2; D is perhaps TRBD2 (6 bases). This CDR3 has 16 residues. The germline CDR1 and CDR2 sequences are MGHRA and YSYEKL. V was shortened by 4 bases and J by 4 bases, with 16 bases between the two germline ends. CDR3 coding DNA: TGCGCCAGCAGCCTCGCGGTCGGGGGATTCACCGGGGAGCTGTTTTTT. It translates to CASSLAVGGFTGELFF.

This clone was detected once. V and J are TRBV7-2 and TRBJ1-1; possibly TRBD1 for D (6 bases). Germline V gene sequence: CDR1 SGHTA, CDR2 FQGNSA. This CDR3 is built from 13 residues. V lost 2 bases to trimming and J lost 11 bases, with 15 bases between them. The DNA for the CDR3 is TGTGCCAGCAGCTTACTCACAGGGAACGGTGCTTTCTTT. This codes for CASSLLTGNGAFF.

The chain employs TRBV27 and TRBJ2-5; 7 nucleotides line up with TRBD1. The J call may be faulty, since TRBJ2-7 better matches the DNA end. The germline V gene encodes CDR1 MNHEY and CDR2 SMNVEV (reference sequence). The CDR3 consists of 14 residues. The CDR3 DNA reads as TGTGCCAGCAGTTTTTTCGCAGGGGGATACGAGCAGTACTTC. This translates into CASSFFAGGYEQYF.

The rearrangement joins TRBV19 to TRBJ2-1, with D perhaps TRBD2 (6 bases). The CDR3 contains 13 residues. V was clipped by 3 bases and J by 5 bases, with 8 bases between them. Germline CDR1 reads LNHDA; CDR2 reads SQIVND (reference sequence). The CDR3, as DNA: TGTGCCAGTAGTATTAGCGGAAACAATGAGCAGTTCTTC. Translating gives CASSISGNNEQFF. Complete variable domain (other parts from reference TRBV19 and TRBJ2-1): DGGITQSPKYLFRKEGQNVTLSCEQNLNHDAMYWYRQDPGQGLRLIYYSQIVNDFQKGDIAEGYSVSREKKESFPLTVTSAQKNPTAFYLCASSISGNNEQFFGPGTRLTVL.

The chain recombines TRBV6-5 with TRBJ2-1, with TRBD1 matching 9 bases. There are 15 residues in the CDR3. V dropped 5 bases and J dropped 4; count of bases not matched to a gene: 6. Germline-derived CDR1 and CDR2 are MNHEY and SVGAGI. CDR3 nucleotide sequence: TGTGCCAGCAGTACGACAGGGGGAGGATACAATGAGCAGTTCTTC. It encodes CASSTTGGGYNEQFF.